Listed below are T cell receptor beta chains from one sample, sequenced in a study of blood T cell repertoires in COVID-19. Generated by immunoSEQ multiplex PCR, the TCRdb table keeps only in-frame clones and is missing some. Here the sample spans fewer than 250,000 clones, less than 90% being singletons. Sample: peripheral blood. These receptors were obtained from a man aged 30 to 45 with acute or convalescent COVID-19. Each CDR3 is given with its conserved first and last residue. Fields, in order: J gene, V gene, clone size, D gene, CDR3 DNA, CDR3 protein. The D gene is left open where the match is weak. Rows give clone size only sometimes, using once, few, many, or a class for an expanded clone.

TRBJ1-4 | TRBV4-1 | . | TRBD1 | TGCGCCAGCAGCCATACTTTGAGACAGGGGCTAGAAAAACTGTTTTTT | CASSHTLRQGLEKLFF
TRBJ2-3 | TRBV25-1 | few | TRBD1 | TGTGCCAGCAGTGAGGACAGGGGTGGGCAGTATTTT | CASSEDRGGQYF
TRBJ1-1 | TRBV4-1 | . | . | TGCGCCAGCAGCCGTTACAACTTCGGGGACACTGAAGCTTTCTTT | CASSRYNFGDTEAFF
TRBJ1-5 | TRBV6-1 | . | . | TGTGCCAGCAGTGAAAACATGGCTCAGCCCCAGCATTTT | CASSENMAQPQHF
TRBJ2-1 | TRBV30 | once | . | TGTGCCTGGAGATGGCTGGATGAGCAGTTCTTC | CAWRWLDEQFF
TRBJ2-7 | TRBV5-1 | . | . | TGCGCCAGCAGCCCGTGGGGGACCAGGGGCTACGAGCAGTACTTC | CASSPWGTRGYEQYF
TRBJ1-4 | TRBV27 | . | TRBD1 | TGTGCCAGCAGTTTTAGAGACAGGGGGCGGGAAAAACTGTTTTTT | CASSFRDRGREKLFF
TRBJ2-2 | TRBV5-4 | . | TRBD1 | TGTGCCAGCCGCAGGGACAGGGAGAACACCGGGGAGCTGTTTTTT | CASRRDRENTGELFF
TRBJ2-7 | TRBV27 | few | . | TGTGCCAGCAGTCCCAATCAGGGGTCGTTAACCTACGAGCAGTACTTC | CASSPNQGSLTYEQYF
TRBJ2-3 | TRBV7-8 | . | . | TGTGCCAGCAGCCGATTTACTCGCACAGATACGCAGTATTTT | CASSRFTRTDTQYF